The entry below describes one TCR beta chain. The antigen is not known. The germline V gene encodes CDR1 LGHNA and CDR2 YNFKEQ. The CDR3 totals 19 residues. Trimming took 1 base from V and 5 from J; bases not matched to a gene: 14. Sequencing used immunoSEQ multiplex PCR; TCRdb keeps in-frame clones, though not all of them. The sample yields 170,000 or so clones, about nine tenths seen once. The sample comes from a study of T cell responses to AZD1222 COVID-19 vaccine. Overall study context: Investigators merged groups given second doses at roughly 4 or roughly 12 weeks.

Study-level findings and limits: None of the repertoires were sampled until the peak T cell response had passed.

This receptor was taken from an adult in good health. The chain recombines TRBV4-2 with TRBJ2-7, with TRBD2 identical over 13 bases. The source material was peripheral blood, sampled on day 0 of AZD1222 vaccination. The CDR3 nucleotides are TGTGCCAGCAGCCAAGCGCTCGGACTAGCGGGAGCTTCGGGAAACGAGCAGTACTTC. Translated, it gives CASSQALGLAGASGNEQYF.